This T cell receptor (beta chain) was documented in a study of regulatory T cells in long-lasting Graves disease. Findings of the study overall: Persistent-disease Graves' patients showed less TCR diversity than new cases. Persistent disease samples used TRBV28, TRBJ1-2 and TRBJ2-5 preferentially.

Arm-PCR of CDR3 regions and iRepertoire HTBI primers were used to build TCR beta libraries. TCRdb reprocessed the multiplex PCR reads via MiXCR and lists one record per CDR3 protein. The sample has fewer than 450,000 distinct CDR3 sequences; around 16% are singletons. Regarding this clonotype: Its target is not known.

The time point denotes: newly diagnosed GD, antithyroid drugs for less than 3 months. The TCR library was made from RNA that had been extracted from PBMCs in TRIzol. Per the germline V gene, CDR1 is DFQATT and CDR2 is SNEGSKA (reference sequence). The CDR3 is 13 amino acids. V was trimmed by 0 bases and J by 2 bases, leaving 6 bases between them. These records were also assigned to another study, of T cells in Graves' hyperthyroidism and ophthalmopathy.

The material was peripheral blood mononuclear cells (PBMCs), obtained at new diagnosis, from a patient treated with antithyroid drugs. The chain recombines TRBV20-1 with TRBJ2-3; D is uncertain. This TCR was recovered from a woman in her forties with Graves disease. Here the CDR3 DNA reads TGCAGTGCTAGAGAGGTCTACACAGATACGCAGTATTTT. It translates to CSAREVYTDTQYF.